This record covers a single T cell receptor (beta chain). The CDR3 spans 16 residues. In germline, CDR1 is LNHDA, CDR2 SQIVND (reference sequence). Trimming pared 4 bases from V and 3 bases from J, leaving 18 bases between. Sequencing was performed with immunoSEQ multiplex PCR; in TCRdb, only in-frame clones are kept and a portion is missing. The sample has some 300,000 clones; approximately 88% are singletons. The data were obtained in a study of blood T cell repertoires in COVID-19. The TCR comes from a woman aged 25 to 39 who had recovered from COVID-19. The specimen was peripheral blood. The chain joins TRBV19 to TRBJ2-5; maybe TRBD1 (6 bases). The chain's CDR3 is CASSNLQGAREETQYF. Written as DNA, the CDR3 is TGTGCCAGTAGTAACCTACAGGGAGCCCGAGAAGAGACCCAGTACTTC.